The rows below give T cell receptor beta chains drawn from one sample of a study of shared clonotypes between healthy human individuals. Repertoires were generated with immunoSEQ multiplex PCR, while TCRdb's copy carries only in-frame clones and drops some. The sample has about a million clones, 60% to 85% seen once; the top ten hold more than 0.85%. The sequencing input was memory CD4+ T cells from PBMCs. The origin of the receptors is a man younger than 35 in good health. Some clones in this sample may be carry-over from other donors' samples. The CDR3 runs from the conserved cysteine through the conserved F or W. D genes are given only for firm matches. A row's size may be missing; if present it is once, few, many or a size class.

-	TRBV9	-	TRBJ2-6	TGTGCCAGCAGCGTAGGGGCCAACGTCCTGACTTTC	CASSVGANVLTF
-	TRBV2	-	TRBJ2-7	TGTGCCAGCAGTGTATCGAGACGGTCCTACGAGCAGTACTTC	CASSVSRRSYEQYF
-	TRBV18	-	TRBJ1-5	TGTGCCAGCTCACCAGGAGCGGGAGAGGGCCAGCCCCAGCATTTT	CASSPGAGEGQPQHF
-	TRBV20-1	-	TRBJ2-7	TGCAGTGCTAGCTTGAGGATCGAGCAGTACTTC	CSASLRIEQYF
-	TRBV5-5	-	TRBJ2-2	TGTGCCAGCAGCCAGCGTTACACCGGGGAGCTGTTTTTT	CASSQRYTGELFF
-	TRBV5-4	-	TRBJ1-1	TGTGCCAGCAGCTTGGGAGAGGGGAACACTGAAGCTTTCTTT	CASSLGEGNTEAFF
-	TRBV5-1	-	TRBJ2-7	TGCGCCAGCAGTTTACAGGGAAACGAGCAGTACTTC	CASSLQGNEQYF
TRBD1	TRBV28	many	TRBJ1-4	TGTGCCAGCAGTTCCCCGGGACAGGGGGAAAAACTGTTTTTT	CASSSPGQGEKLFF
-	TRBV9	-	TRBJ1-1	TGTGCCAGCAGCGTAGCCCCCACCACTGAAGCTTTCTTT	CASSVAPTTEAFF
-	TRBV6-5	-	TRBJ2-1	TGTGCCAGCAGTTACTCGTTTGACAATGAGCAGTTCTTC	CASSYSFDNEQFF
-	TRBV30	-	TRBJ2-7	TGTGCCTGGAGTGTAAAAGGGGCTTTCAACGAGCAGTACTTC	CAWSVKGAFNEQYF
-	TRBV6-1	-	TRBJ1-1	TGTGCCAGCAGTGAGGCGGGGAAAAACACTGAAGCTTTCTTT	CASSEAGKNTEAFF
-	TRBV7-2	few	TRBJ1-1	TGTGCCAGCAGCCCAGACTGGTTGATCGTTGAAGCTTTCTTT	CASSPDWLIVEAFF
TRBD1	TRBV30	-	TRBJ1-3	TGTGCAACCCGGCAGGGGGGATTCGGAAACACCATATATTTT	CATRQGGFGNTIYF
TRBD1	TRBV28	-	TRBJ2-3	TGTGCCAGCAGCAGGGACAGTTTCACAGATACGCAGTATTTT	CASSRDSFTDTQYF
TRBD1	TRBV27	-	TRBJ2-3	TGTGCCAGCAGTCGGGACAGCCTCAGGGGGACAGATACGCAGTATTTT	CASSRDSLRGTDTQYF
TRBD2	TRBV7-9	-	TRBJ2-5	TGTGCCAGCAGCGCCACTAGCGGGAAAGAGACCCAGTACTTC	CASSATSGKETQYF
-	TRBV28	many	TRBJ2-4	TGTGCCAGCATGGGGAGTCTAGCCAAAAACATTCAGTACTTC	CASMGSLAKNIQYF
-	TRBV2	-	TRBJ2-1	TGTGCCAGCAGCCCGACCTACAATGAGCAGTTCTTC	CASSPTYNEQFF
-	TRBV27	-	TRBJ1-5	TGTGCCAGCAGTTTAATGACAGGCGATCAGCCCCAGCATTTT	CASSLMTGDQPQHF
TRBD2	TRBV11-1	-	TRBJ2-3	TGTGCCAGCAGCTTAAGCCAAATGGAGCGGGGGGCAGATACGCAGTATTTT	CASSLSQMERGADTQYF
-	TRBV27	few	TRBJ2-1	TGTGCCAGCAGCCCTTCGACTGGGTATGAGCAGTTCTTC	CASSPSTGYEQFF
-	TRBV2	-	TRBJ2-1	TGTGCCAGCAGTGGTACGGGATTAGAGTTCTTC	CASSGTGLEFF
-	TRBV29-1	-	TRBJ1-1	TGCAGCGTTGAAGGGGTACTTTGGACTGAAGCTTTCTTT	CSVEGVLWTEAFF
TRBD1	TRBV7-3	-	TRBJ2-3	TGTGCCAGCAGCTTAGTAGGGGGCTCAAGCTCGGATACGCAGTATTTT	CASSLVGGSSSDTQYF
-	TRBV30	-	TRBJ2-2	TGTGCCTGGAGTGCCGGGGGCGCCCCCGGGGAGCTGTTTTTT	CAWSAGGAPGELFF
TRBD2	TRBV5-1	-	TRBJ2-3	TGCGCCAGCAGCCGGGGACTAGCGGGAGGGAATACGCAGTATTTT	CASSRGLAGGNTQYF
TRBD2	TRBV4-1	-	TRBJ2-1	TGCGCCAGCAGCCAAGATGTTATAGCGGGAGGGCCCAATGAGCAGTTCTTC	CASSQDVIAGGPNEQFF
TRBD1	TRBV5-1	-	TRBJ1-5	TGCGCCAGCAGCCTGGACAGGGATCAGCCCCAGCATTTT	CASSLDRDQPQHF
TRBD2	TRBV5-1	once	TRBJ2-7	TGCGCCAGCAGCTTGGTGGCTAGCGGGAGAGGTCTGGCCTACGAGCAGTACTTC	CASSLVASGRGLAYEQYF
-	TRBV30	-	TRBJ2-5	TGTGCCTGGAGTATTGCTACCCCGGGTGAGCAGTACTTC	CAWSIATPGEQYF
-	TRBV28	-	TRBJ1-2	TGTGCCAGCAGTGGGACCGCACCACGGGGCTACACCTTC	CASSGTAPRGYTF
-	TRBV5-4	-	TRBJ2-2	TGTGCCAGCAGCCCCTCCCCCTCGCCGGGAGCAGGCGGGGAGCTGTTTTTT	CASSPSPSPGAGGELFF
-	TRBV15	-	TRBJ1-1	TGTGCCACCAGCGGCCAGGGGAGGAACACTGAAGCTTTCTTT	CATSGQGRNTEAFF
TRBD2	TRBV2	-	TRBJ2-3	TGTGCCAGCAGCGGACTAGCGGGAGTAGGAGATACGCAGTATTTT	CASSGLAGVGDTQYF
-	TRBV19	-	TRBJ1-1	TGTGCCAGCCGGTTGACGAGAGACAGCATGAACACTGAAGCTTTCTTT	CASRLTRDSMNTEAFF
-	TRBV7-8	-	TRBJ2-3	TGTGCCAGCAGCTACGGGGAAGGTACGCAGTATTTT	CASSYGEGTQYF
-	TRBV2	-	TRBJ1-5	TGTGCCAGCAGTGATCCAGGGCTGGGGAGTCAGCCCCAGCATTTT	CASSDPGLGSQPQHF
-	TRBV18	once	TRBJ2-5	TGTGCCAGCTCACCACCCGGGACTCGAGAGACCCAGTACTTC	CASSPPGTRETQYF
-	TRBV19	-	TRBJ1-2	TGTGCCAGTAGTATCGGCAGGACTAACTATGGCTACACCTTC	CASSIGRTNYGYTF
-	TRBV20-1	-	TRBJ1-4	TGCAGTGCTAGAATTTTGGAGAAACTGTTTTTT	CSARILEKLFF
-	TRBV5-1	-	TRBJ2-2	TGCGCCAGCAACCGACCAGGTTCAGGGGGGGAGCTGTTTTTT	CASNRPGSGGELFF
TRBD1	TRBV27	-	TRBJ1-4	TGTGCCAGCAGTCCAGGACAGGCAATGAATGAAAAACTGTTTTTT	CASSPGQAMNEKLFF
-	TRBV29-1	once	TRBJ2-5	TGCAGCGTAGGGTATCCCGAGGAGACCCAGTACTTC	CSVGYPEETQYF
TRBD1	TRBV18	-	TRBJ1-2	TGTGCCAGCTCACCATTAGAAGGACAGGGTCGAGGCTATGGCTACACCTTC	CASSPLEGQGRGYGYTF
-	TRBV11-2	-	TRBJ2-7	TGTGCCAGCAGCTTACAGAGGACAGAGTACTACGAGCAGTACTTC	CASSLQRTEYYEQYF
-	TRBV4-2	-	TRBJ1-4	TGTGCCAGCAGCCAGCGCCGGGCCCTTAATGAAAAACTGTTTTTT	CASSQRRALNEKLFF
-	TRBV11-2	once	TRBJ2-3	TGTGCCAGCAGCTTAGTGGGCGCTTCAGATACGCAGTATTTT	CASSLVGASDTQYF
-	TRBV30	-	TRBJ2-3	TGTGCCTGGAGCGACTTGACTAGCACAGATACGCAGTATTTT	CAWSDLTSTDTQYF
-	TRBV16	-	TRBJ1-2	TGTGCCAGCAGCCAATCGAAGGAGAGGGGCTACACCTTC	CASSQSKERGYTF
-	TRBV5-1	-	TRBJ2-3	TGCGCCAGCAGCCCAGTGGACCCCCGCACAGATACGCAGTATTTT	CASSPVDPRTDTQYF
TRBD2	TRBV2	-	TRBJ2-5	TGTGCCAGCAGTGAATTGGGCGGGAGGGGGGAGACCCAGTACTTC	CASSELGGRGETQYF
-	TRBV15	-	TRBJ2-3	TGTGCCACCAGCCCTCGAGCCCTAAAAACAGATACGCAGTATTTT	CATSPRALKTDTQYF
-	TRBV30	-	TRBJ2-3	TGTGCCTACGGGGAAGGGGCGCACACAGATACGCAGTATTTT	CAYGEGAHTDTQYF
-	TRBV5-1	-	TRBJ1-3	TGCGCCAGCAGCTGGCAGGAGGGCTCTGGAAACACCATATATTTT	CASSWQEGSGNTIYF
-	TRBV10-3	-	TRBJ2-2	TGTGCCATCAGTGCCGAAGCCGGGGAGCTGTTTTTT	CAISAEAGELFF
-	TRBV9	-	TRBJ1-2	TGTGCCAGCAAAAGAGGTATGGGCACAGATTTAGGCTACACCTTC	CASKRGMGTDLGYTF
TRBD1	TRBV4-3	-	TRBJ1-2	TGCGCCAGCAGCCAAGATCTGGGTCGGACAGGGGACTATGGCTACACCTTC	CASSQDLGRTGDYGYTF